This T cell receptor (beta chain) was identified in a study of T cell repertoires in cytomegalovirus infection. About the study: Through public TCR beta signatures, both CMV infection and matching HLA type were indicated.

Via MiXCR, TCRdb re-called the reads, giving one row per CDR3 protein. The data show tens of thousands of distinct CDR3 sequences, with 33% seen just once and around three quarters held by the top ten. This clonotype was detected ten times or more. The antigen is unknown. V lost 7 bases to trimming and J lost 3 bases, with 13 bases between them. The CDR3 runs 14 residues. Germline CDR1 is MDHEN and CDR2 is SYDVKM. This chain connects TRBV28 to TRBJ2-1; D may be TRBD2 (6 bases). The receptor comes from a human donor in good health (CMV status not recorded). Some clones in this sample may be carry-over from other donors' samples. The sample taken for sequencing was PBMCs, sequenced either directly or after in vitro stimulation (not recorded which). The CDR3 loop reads CASKTGANYNEQFF. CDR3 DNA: TGTGCCAGCAAGACGGGAGCGAACTACAATGAGCAGTTCTTC.